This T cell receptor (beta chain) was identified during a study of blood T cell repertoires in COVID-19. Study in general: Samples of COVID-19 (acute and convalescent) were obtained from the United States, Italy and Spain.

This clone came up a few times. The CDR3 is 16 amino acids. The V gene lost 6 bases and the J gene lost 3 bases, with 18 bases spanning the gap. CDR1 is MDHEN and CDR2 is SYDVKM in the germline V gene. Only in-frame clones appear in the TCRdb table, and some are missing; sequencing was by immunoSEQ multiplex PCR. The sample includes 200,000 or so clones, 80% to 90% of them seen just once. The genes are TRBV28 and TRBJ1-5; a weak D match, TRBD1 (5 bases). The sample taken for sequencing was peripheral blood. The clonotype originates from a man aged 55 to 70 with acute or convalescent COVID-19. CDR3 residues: CASRRTGQINNQPQHF. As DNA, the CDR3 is TGTGCCAGCAGGAGAACAGGACAAATCAACAATCAGCCCCAGCATTTT.